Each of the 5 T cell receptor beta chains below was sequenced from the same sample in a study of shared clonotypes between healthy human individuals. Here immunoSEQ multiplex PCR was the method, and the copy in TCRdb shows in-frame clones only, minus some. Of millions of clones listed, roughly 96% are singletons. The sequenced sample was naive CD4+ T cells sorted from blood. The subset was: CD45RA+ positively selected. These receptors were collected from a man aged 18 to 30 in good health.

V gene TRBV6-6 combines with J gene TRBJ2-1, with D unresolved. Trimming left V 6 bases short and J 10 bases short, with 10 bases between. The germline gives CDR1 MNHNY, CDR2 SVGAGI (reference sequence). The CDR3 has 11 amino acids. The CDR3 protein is CASSDLEEQFF. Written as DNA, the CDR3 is TGTGCCAGCAGCGACCTTGAGGAGCAGTTCTTC.

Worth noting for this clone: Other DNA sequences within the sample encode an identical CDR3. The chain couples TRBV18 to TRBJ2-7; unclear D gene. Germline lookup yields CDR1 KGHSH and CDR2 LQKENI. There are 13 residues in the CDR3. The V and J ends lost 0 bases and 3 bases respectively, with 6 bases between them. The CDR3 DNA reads TGTGCCAGCTCACCACCGGGCAGCTACGAGCAGTACTTC. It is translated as CASSPPGSYEQYF.

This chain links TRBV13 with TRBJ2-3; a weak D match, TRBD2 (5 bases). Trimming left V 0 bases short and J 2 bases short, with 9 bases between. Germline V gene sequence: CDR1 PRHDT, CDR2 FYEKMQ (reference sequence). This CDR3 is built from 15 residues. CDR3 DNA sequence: TGTGCCAGCAGCTTAGGTGTCCGGGACACAGATACGCAGTATTTT. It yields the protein CASSLGVRDTDTQYF.

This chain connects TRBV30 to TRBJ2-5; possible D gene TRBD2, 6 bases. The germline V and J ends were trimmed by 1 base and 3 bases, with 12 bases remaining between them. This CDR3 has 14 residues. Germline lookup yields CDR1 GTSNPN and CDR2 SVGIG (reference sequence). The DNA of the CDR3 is TGTGCCTGGAGTGGTGGAGGGATGAAAGAGACCCAGTACTTC. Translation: CAWSGGGMKETQYF.

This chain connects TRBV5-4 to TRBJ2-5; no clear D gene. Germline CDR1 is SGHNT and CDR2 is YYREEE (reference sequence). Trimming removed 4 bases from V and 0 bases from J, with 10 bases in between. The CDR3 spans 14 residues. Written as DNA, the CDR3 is TGTGCCAGCAGCCCCGGCAGCTACCAAGAGACCCAGTACTTC. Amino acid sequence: CASSPGSYQETQYF.